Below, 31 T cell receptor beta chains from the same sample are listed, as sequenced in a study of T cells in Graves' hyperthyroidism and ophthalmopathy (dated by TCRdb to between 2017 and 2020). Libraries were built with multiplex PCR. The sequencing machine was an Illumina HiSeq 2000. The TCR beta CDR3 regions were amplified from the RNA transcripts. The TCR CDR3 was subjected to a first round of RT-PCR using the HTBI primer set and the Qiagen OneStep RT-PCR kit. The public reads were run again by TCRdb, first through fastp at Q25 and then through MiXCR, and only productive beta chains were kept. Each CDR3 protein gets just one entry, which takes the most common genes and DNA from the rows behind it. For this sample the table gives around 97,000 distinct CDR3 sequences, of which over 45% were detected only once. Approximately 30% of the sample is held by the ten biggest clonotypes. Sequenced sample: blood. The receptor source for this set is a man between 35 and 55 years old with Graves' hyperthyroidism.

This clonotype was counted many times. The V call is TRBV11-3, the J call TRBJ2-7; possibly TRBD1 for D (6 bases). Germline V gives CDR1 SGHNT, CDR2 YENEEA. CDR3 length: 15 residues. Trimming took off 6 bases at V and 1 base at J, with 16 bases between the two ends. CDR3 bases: TGTGCCAGCAGTGGGCCGGGACACCTTTCCTACGAGCAGTACTTC. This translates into CASSGPGHLSYEQYF.

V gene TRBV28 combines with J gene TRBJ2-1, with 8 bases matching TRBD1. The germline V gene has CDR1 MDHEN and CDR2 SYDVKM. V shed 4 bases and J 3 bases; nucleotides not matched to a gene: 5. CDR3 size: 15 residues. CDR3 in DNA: TGTGCCAGCAGTTCAGACAGGGGCAACTACAATGAGCAGTTCTTC. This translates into CASSSDRGNYNEQFF.

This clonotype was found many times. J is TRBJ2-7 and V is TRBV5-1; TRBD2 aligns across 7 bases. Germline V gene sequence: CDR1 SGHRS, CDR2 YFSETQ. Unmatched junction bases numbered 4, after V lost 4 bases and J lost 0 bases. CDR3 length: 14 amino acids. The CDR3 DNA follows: TGCGCCAGCAGCCCCGAGCGGGGCTCCTACGAGCAGTACTTC. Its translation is CASSPERGSYEQYF.

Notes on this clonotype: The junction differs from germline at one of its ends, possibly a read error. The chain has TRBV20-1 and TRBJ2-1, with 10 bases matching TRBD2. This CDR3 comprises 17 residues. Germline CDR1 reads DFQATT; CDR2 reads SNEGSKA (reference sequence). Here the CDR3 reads CSARDNSGRWSYNERFF. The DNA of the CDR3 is TGCAGTGCCAGAGATAATAGCGGGAGGTGGTCCTACAATGAGCGGTTCTTC.

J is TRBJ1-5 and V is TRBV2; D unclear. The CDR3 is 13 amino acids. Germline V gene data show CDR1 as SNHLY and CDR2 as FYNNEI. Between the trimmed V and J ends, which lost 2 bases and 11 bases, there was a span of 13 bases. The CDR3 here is CASSERREETQHF. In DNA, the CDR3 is TGTGCCAGCAGTGAACGCAGAGAGGAGACCCAGCATTTT. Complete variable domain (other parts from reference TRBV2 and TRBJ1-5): EPEVTQTPSHQVTQMGQEVILRCVPISNHLYFYWYRQILGQKVEFLVSFYNNEISEKSEIFDDQFSVERPDGSNFTLKIRSTKLEDSAMYFCASSERREETQHFGDGTRLSIL.

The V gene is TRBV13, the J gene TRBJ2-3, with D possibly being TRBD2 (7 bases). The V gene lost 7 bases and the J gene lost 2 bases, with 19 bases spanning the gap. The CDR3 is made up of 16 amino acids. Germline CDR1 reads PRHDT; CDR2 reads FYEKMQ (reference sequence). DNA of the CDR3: TGTGCCAGCACCCCTCGGGGGGCGGTAATCACAGATACGCAGTATTTT. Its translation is CASTPRGAVITDTQYF.

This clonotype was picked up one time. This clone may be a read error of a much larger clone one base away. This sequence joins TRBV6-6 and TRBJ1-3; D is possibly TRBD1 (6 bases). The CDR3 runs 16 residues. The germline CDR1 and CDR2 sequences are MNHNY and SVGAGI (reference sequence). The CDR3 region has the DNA TGTGCCAGCCGTTACTCGCTTGGGGGCGAAGGAAACACCATATATTTT. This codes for CASRYSLGGEGNTIYF.

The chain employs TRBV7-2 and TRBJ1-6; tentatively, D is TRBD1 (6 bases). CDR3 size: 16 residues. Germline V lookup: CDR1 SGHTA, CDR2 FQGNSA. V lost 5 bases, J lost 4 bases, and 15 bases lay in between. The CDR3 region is CASSQWEGGYNSPLHF. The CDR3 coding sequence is TGTGCCAGCAGCCAGTGGGAAGGGGGTTATAATTCACCCCTCCACTTT. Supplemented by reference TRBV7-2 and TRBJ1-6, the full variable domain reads GAGVSQSPSNKVTEKGKDVELRCDPISGHTALYWYRQSLGQGLEFLIYFQGNSAPDKSGLPSDRFSAERTGGSVSTLTIQRTQQEDSAVYLCASSQWEGGYNSPLHFGNGTRLTVT.

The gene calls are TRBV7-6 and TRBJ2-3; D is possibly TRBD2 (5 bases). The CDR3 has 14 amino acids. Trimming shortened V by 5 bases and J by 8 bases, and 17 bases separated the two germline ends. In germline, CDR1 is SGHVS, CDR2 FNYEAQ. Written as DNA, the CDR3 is TGTGCCAGCAGCCCAAATAACGGGGTAGCTACGCAGTATTTT. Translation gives CASSPNNGVATQYF.

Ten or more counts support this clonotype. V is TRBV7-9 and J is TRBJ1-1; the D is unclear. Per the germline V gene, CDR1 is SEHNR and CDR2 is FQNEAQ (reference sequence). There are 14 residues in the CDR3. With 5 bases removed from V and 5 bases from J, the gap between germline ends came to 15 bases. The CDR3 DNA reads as TGTGCCAGCAGCCCTTTACGGGGTGGGACTGAAGCTTTCTTT. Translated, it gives CASSPLRGGTEAFF.

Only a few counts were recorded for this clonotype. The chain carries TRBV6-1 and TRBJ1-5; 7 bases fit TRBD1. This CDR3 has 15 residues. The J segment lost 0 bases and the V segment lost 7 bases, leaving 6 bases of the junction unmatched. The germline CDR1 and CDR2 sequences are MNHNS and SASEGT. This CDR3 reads CASTPGGASNQPQHF. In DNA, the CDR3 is TGTGCCAGCACCCCAGGGGGAGCTAGCAATCAGCCCCAGCATTTT.

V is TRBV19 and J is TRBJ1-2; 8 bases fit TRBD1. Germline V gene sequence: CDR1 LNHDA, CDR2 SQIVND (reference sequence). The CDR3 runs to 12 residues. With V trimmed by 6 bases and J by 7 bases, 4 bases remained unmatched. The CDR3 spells CASRRTGSGYTF. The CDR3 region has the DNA TGTGCCAGTAGGAGGACAGGGAGTGGCTACACCTTC.

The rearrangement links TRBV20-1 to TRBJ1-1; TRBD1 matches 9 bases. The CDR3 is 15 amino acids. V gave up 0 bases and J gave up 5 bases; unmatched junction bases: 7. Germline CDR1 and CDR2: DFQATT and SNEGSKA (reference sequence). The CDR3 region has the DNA TGCAGTGCTAGAGAAGGGACAGGGTTGGGGACTGAAGCTTTCTTT. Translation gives CSAREGTGLGTEAFF.

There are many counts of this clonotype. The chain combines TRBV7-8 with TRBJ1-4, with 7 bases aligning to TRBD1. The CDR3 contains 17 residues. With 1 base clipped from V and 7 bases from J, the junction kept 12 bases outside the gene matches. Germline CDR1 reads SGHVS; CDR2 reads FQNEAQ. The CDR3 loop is CASSLDRGVVLSEKLFF. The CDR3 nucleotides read TGTGCCAGCAGCTTAGACAGGGGAGTAGTTCTGAGTGAAAAACTGTTTTTT. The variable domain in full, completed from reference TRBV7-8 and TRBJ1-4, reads GAGVSQSPRYKVAKRGQDVALRCDPISGHVSLFWYQQALGQGPEFLTYFQNEAQLDKSGLPSDRFFAERPEGSVSTLKIQRTQQEDSAVYLCASSLDRGVVLSEKLFFGSGTQLSVL.

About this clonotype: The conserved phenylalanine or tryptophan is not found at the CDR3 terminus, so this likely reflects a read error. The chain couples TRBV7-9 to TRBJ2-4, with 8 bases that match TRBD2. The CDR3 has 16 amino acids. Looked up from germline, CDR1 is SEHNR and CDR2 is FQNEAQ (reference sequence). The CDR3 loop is CASSQVGRAFENIQYV. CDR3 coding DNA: TGCGCCAGCAGCCAAGTCGGGAGGGCCTTCGAAAACATTCAGTACGTC.

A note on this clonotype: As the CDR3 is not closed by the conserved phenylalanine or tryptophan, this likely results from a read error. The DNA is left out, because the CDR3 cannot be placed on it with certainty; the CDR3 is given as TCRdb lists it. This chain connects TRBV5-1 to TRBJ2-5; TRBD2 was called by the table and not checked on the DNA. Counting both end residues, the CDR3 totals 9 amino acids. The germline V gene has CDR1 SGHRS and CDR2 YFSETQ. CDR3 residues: CASTGRTDT.

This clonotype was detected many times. The DNA of the CDR3 is TGTGCCAGCACAGGGACAACGAACACTGAAGCTTTCTTT. Its protein is CASTGTTNTEAFF. The J gene is TRBJ1-1, the V gene TRBV12-3 or TRBV12-4; D is possibly TRBD1 (6 bases). Trimming took off 7 bases at V and 1 base at J, with 10 bases between the two ends. The length of the CDR3 is 13 residues.

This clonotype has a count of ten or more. Here the CDR3 reads CATSKKDYQPQHF. In DNA form, the CDR3 reads TGTGCCACCAGCAAAAAGGACTATCAGCCCCAGCATTTT. The V gene is TRBV15, the J gene TRBJ1-5, with D unclear. The CDR3 runs 13 residues. CDR1 is LNHNV and CDR2 is YYDKDF in the germline V gene (reference sequence). Deletions cut 4 bases from V and 5 bases from J, with 9 bases between.

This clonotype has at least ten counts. The CDR3 nucleotides are TGTGCCAGCAGCGGGCGGGTCTCAGAGTTCTTC. It translates to CASSGRVSEFF. This chain connects TRBV9 to TRBJ2-1; the D gene is possibly TRBD2 (5 bases). V lost 3 bases and J 14 bases, leaving 12 bases between the germline ends. Germline lookup yields CDR1 SGDLS and CDR2 YYNGEE. The CDR3 spans 11 residues.

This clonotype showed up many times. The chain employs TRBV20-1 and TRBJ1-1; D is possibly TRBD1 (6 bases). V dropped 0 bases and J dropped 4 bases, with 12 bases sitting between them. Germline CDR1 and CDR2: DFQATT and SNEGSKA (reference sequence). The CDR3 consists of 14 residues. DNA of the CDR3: TGCAGTGCTAGAGATCAACAGGGATTCACTGAAGCTTTCTTT. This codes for CSARDQQGFTEAFF.

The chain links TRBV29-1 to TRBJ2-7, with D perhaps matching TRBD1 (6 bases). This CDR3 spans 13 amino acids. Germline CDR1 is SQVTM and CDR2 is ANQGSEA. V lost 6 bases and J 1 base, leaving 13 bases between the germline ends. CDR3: CSVYRATSYEQYF. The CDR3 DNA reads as TGCAGCGTGTACAGGGCTACGTCCTACGAGCAGTACTTC.

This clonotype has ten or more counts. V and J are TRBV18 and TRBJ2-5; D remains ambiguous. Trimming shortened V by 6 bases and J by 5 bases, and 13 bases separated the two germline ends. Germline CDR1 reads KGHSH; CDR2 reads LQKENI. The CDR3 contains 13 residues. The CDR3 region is CASSPQRMETQYF. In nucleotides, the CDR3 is TGTGCCAGCTCCCCTCAACGAATGGAGACCCAGTACTTC.

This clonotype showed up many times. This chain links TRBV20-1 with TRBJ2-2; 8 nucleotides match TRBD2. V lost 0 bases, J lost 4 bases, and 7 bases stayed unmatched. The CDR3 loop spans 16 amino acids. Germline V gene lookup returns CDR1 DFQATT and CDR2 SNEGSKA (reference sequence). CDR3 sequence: CSARDRRGGSTGELFF. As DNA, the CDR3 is TGCAGTGCTAGAGATCGACGGGGGGGCAGCACCGGGGAGCTGTTTTTT.

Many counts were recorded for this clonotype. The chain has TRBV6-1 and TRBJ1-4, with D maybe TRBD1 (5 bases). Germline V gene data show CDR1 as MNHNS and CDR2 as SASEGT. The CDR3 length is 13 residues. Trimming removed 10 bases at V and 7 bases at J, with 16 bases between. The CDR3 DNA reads TGTGCCATCCGGGCGGGGGGTGGTGAAAAACTGTTTTTT. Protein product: CAIRAGGGEKLFF.

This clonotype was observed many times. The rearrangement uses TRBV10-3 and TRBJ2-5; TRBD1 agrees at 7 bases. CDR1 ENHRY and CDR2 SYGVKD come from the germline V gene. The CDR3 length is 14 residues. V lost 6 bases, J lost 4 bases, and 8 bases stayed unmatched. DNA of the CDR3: TGTGCCATCAGCGTGGGACAGATCAGAGAGACCCAGTACTTC. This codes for CAISVGQIRETQYF.

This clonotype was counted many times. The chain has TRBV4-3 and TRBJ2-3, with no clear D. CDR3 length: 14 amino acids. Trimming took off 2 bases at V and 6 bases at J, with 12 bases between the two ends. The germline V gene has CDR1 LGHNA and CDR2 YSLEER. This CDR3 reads CASSQIGADDTQYF. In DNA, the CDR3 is TGCGCCAGCAGCCAAATTGGAGCAGATGATACGCAGTATTTT.

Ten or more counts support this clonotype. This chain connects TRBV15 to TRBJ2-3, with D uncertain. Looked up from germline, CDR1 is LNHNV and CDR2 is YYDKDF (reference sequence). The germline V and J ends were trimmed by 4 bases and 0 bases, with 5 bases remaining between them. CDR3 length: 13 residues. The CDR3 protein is CATSNPSTDTQYF. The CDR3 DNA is TGTGCCACCAGCAACCCTAGCACAGATACGCAGTATTTT.

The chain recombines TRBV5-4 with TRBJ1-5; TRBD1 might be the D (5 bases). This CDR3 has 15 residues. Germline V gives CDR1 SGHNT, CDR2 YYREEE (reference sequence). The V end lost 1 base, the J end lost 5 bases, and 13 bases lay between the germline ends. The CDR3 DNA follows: TGTGCCAGCAGCTTGTCAACAGGAGAAGATCAGCCCCAGCATTTT. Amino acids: CASSLSTGEDQPQHF.

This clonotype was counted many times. The CDR3 coding sequence is TGTGCCAGCAGCTTGGGACTAGAAAGAGATACGCAGTATTTT. It specifies CASSLGLERDTQYF. This chain connects TRBV5-4 to TRBJ2-3; D possibly corresponds to TRBD2 (6 bases). Germline values: CDR1 SGHNT, CDR2 YYREEE (reference sequence). V lost 0 bases and J 5 bases, leaving 10 bases between the germline ends. The CDR3 has 14 amino acids.

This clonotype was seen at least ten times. The DNA of the CDR3 is TGTGCCAGCAGCCAGGTTCTAGCGGGAGGGTTGGGTGAGCAGTTCTTC. Its protein is CASSQVLAGGLGEQFF. The rearrangement links TRBV9 to TRBJ2-1, with 12 bases fitting TRBD2. Trimming removed 4 bases from V and 9 bases from J; junction bases left unmatched: 11. CDR1 is SGDLS and CDR2 is YYNGEE in the germline V gene. The CDR3 has 16 amino acids.

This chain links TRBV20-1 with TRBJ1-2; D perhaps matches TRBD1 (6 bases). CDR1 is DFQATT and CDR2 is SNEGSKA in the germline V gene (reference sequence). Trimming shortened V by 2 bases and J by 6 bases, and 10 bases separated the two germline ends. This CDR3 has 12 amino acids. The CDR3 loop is CSARRGRDGYTF. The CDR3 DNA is TGCAGTGCTAGACGGGGGCGCGATGGCTACACCTTC.